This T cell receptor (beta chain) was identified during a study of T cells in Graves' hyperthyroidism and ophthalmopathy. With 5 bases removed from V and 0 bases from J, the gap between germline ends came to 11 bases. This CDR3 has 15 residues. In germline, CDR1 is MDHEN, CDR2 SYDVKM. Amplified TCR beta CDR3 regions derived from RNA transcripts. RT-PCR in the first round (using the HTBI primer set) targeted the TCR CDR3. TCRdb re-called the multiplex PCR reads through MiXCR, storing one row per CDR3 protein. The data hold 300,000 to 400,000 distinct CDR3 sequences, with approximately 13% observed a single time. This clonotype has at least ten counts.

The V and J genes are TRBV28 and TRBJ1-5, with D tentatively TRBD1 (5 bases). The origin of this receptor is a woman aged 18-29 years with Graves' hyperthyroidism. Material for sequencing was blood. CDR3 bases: TGTGCCAGCAGTGCCGGGACGGTTAGCAATCAGCCCCAGCATTTT. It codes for CASSAGTVSNQPQHF.